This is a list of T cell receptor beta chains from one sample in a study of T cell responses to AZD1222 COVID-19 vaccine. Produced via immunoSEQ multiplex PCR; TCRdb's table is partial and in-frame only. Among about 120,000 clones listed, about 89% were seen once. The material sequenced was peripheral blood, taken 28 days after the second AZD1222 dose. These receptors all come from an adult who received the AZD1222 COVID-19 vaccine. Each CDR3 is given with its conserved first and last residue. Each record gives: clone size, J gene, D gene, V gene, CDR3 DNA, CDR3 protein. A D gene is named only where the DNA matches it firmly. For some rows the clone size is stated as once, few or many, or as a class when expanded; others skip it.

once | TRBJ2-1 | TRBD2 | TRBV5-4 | TGTGCCAGCAGCCTCCGGACTAGCGGAAGGGATGAGCAGTTCTTC | CASSLRTSGRDEQFF
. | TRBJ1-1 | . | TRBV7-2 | TGTGCCAGCAGCTTACGGGGGTGGACTGAAGCTTTCTTT | CASSLRGWTEAFF
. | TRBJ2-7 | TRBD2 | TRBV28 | TGTGCCAGCAGTTCCCCAACCGGGACTAGCGGTTTCCGCTCCTACGAGCAGTACTTC | CASSSPTGTSGFRSYEQYF
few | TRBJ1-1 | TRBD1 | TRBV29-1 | TGCAGCGTCCACCGGACAGGGGCCACTGAAGCTTTCTTT | CSVHRTGATEAFF
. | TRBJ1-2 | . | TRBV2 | TGTGTCAGCGCGATGGGGGGCTATGGCTACACCTTC | CVSAMGGYGYTF
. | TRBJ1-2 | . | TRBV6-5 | TGTGCCAGCAGGGCCCACGGGGCGTACTATGGCTACACCTTC | CASRAHGAYYGYTF
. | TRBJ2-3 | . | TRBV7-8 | TGTGCCAGCAGCTCAGAGGGGGTGAGCGGCACAGATACGCAGTATTTT | CASSSEGVSGTDTQYF
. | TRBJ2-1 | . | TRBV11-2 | TGTGCCAGCAGCGGCTCCCGGGACCGCTTTGGGGAGCAGTTCTTC | CASSGSRDRFGEQFF
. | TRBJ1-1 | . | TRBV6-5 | TGTGCCAGCAGTTCCAACAGGGATTACACTGAAGCTTTCTTT | CASSSNRDYTEAFF
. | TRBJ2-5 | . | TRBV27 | TGTGCCAGCAGACCGGACGTCCCACCGGGGGAGACCCAGTACTTC | CASRPDVPPGETQYF
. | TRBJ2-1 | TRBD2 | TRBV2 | TGTGCCAGCAGTGAAAAGGCGGGAGTTGTCTACAATGAGCAGTTCTTC | CASSEKAGVVYNEQFF
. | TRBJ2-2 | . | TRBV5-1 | TGCGCCAGCAGCTTGGTCGCAGGGGCAGCCCCCGGGGAGCTGTTTTTT | CASSLVAGAAPGELFF
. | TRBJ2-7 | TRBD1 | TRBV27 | TGTGCCAGCAGTAAACCGGGACAGGGTAACAGCAAGTACTTC | CASSKPGQGNSKYF
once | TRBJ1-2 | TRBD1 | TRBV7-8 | TGTGCCAGCAGCGGACAGGGGGCCTATGGCTACACCTTC | CASSGQGAYGYTF
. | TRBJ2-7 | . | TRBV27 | TGTGCCAGCAGTTTATCGGCCCGTCACGAGCAGTACTTC | CASSLSARHEQYF
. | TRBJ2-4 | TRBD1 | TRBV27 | TGTGCCAGCAGTCAGCGACAGGGGGGAGTCCTTCAGTACTTC | CASSQRQGGVLQYF
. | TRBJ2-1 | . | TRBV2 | TGTGCCAGCAGTGGGGATTTGGGCGGACTCTCCTACAATGAGCAGTTCTTC | CASSGDLGGLSYNEQFF
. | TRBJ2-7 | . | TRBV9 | TGTGCCAGCAGCGTCGGCCCTGGGGAGAGGTACGAGCAGTACTTC | CASSVGPGERYEQYF
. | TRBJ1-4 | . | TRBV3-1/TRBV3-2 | TGTGCCAGCAGCCCAGCAGGGTATGAAAAACTGTTTTTT | CASSPAGYEKLFF
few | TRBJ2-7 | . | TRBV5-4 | TGTGCCAGCAGCTTGGATGTAACCTACGAGCAGTACTTC | CASSLDVTYEQYF
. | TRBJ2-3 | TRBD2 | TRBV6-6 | TGTGCCAGCAGTTTATATCTCGGGGGGGATACGCAGTATTTT | CASSLYLGGDTQYF
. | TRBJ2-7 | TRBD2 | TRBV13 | TGTGCCAGCAGCCGGGAACTAGCGGGGGTCTACGAGCAGTACTTC | CASSRELAGVYEQYF
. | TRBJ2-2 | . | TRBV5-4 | TGTGCCAGCAGTTATGCCAGAACCGGGGAGCTGTTTTTT | CASSYARTGELFF
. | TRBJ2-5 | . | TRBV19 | TGTGCCAGCTCCCTTTTGGGCGGAGAGACCCAGTACTTC | CASSLLGGETQYF
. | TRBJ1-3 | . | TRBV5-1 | TGCGCCAGCAGCCTATTACCCAGGGGAAGCTCTGGAAACACCATATATTTT | CASSLLPRGSSGNTIYF
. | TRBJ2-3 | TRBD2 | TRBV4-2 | TGTGCCAGCAGCCAGACTAGCGGGGGCACCTTATTCACAGATACGCAGTATTTT | CASSQTSGGTLFTDTQYF
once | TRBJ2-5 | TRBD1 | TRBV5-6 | TGTGCCAGCAGCCGATGGGACAGGACCGGGGAGACCCAGTACTTC | CASSRWDRTGETQYF
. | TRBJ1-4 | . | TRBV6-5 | TGTGCCAGCAGTTCAACAGGATACCATGAAAAACTGTTTTTT | CASSSTGYHEKLFF
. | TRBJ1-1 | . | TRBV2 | TGTGCCAGCAGTGAGGGCCCTCTAGGGCCCTCCTTCTTT | CASSEGPLGPSFF
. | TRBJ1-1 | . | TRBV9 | TGTGCCAGCAGCGTAGAATCGGGATACACCACTGAAGCTTTCTTT | CASSVESGYTTEAFF
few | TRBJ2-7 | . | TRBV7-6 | TGTGCCAGCAGCTGGGGGACACAATCCTACGAGCAGTACTTC | CASSWGTQSYEQYF